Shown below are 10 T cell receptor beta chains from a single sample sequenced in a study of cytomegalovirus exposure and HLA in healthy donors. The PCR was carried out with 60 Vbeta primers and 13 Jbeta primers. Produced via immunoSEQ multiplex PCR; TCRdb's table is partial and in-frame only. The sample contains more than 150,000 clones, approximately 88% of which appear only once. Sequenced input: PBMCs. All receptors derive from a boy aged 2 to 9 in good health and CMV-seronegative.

CDR3 coding DNA: TGTGCCAGCAGCCCCCCAGGGGGCTCGGGCACCGGGGAGCTGTTTTTT. Translation: CASSPPGGSGTGELFF. The rearrangement uses TRBV6-6 and TRBJ2-2, with 8 bases fitting TRBD1. This CDR3 region has 16 residues. CDR1 and CDR2 from the germline V gene are MNHNY and SVGAGI (reference sequence). V lost 6 bases, J lost 4 bases, and 10 bases stayed unmatched.

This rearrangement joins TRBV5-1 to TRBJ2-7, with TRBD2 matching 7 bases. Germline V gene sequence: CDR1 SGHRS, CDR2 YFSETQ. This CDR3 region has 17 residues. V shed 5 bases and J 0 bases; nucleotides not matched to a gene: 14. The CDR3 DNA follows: TGCGCCAGCAGTATAGGATTAACTAGCGATAGCTCCTACGAGCAGTACTTC. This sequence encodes CASSIGLTSDSSYEQYF. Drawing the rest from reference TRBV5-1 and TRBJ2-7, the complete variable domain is KAGVTQTPRYLIKTRGQQVTLSCSPISGHRSVSWYQQTPGQGLQFLFEYFSETQRNKGNFPGRFSGRQFSNSRSEMNVSTLELGDSALYLCASSIGLTSDSSYEQYFGPGTRLTVT.

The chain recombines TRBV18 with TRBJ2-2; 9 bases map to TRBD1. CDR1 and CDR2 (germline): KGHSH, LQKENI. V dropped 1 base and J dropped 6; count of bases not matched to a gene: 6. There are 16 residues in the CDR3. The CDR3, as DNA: TGTGCCAGCTCACCACGTCCCCGGACAGGGGCCGGGGAGCTGTTTTTT. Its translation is CASSPRPRTGAGELFF.

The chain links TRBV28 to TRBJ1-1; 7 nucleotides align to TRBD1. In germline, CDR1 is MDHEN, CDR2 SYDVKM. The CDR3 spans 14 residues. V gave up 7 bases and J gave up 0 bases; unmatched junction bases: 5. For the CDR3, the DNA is TGTGCCAGCACTTCGACAGGGATGAACACTGAAGCTTTCTTT. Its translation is CASTSTGMNTEAFF. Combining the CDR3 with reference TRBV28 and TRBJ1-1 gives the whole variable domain DVKVTQSSRYLVKRTGEKVFLECVQDMDHENMFWYRQDPGLGLRLIYFSYDVKMKEKGDIPEGYSVSREKKERFSLILESASTNQTSMYLCASTSTGMNTEAFFGQGTRLTVV.

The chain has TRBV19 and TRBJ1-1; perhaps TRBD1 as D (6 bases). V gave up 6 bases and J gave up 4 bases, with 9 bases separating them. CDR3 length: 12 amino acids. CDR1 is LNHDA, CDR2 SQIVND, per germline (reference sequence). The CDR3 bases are TGTGCCAGTAGCTACAGGGCCACTGAAGCTTTCTTT. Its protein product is CASSYRATEAFF.

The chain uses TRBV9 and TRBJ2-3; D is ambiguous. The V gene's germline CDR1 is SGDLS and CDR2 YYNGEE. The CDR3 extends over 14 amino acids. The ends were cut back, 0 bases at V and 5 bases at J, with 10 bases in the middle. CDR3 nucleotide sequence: TGTGCCAGCAGCGTAGGAACAGCCGGAGATACGCAGTATTTT. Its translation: CASSVGTAGDTQYF.

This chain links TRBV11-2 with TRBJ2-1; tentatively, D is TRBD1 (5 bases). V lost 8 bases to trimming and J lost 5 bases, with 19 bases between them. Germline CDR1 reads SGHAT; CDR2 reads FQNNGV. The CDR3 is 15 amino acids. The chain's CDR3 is CASWSRSKGDNEQFF. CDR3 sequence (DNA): TGTGCCAGCTGGAGTAGGTCCAAAGGGGACAATGAGCAGTTCTTC.

The CDR3, as DNA: TGTGCCAGCAGCTTGTACGCAGGGGGCGAGCAGTACTTC. Protein sequence: CASSLYAGGEQYF. V gene TRBV5-6 combines with J gene TRBJ2-7, with 7 bases aligning to TRBD1. This CDR3 contains 13 residues. The germline gives CDR1 SGHDT, CDR2 YYEEEE. V was clipped by 1 base and J by 6 bases; unmatched bases: 4.

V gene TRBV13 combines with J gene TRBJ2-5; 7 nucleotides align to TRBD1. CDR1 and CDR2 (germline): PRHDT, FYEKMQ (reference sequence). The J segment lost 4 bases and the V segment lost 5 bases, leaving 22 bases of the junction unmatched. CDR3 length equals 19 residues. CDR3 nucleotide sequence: TGTGCCAGCAGCCATGCCGGGACAGTTACCCTCGGGGCAGGAGAGACCCAGTACTTC. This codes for CASSHAGTVTLGAGETQYF. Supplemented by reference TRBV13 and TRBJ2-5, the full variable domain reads AAGVIQSPRHLIKEKRETATLKCYPIPRHDTVYWYQQGPGQDPQFLISFYEKMQSDKGSIPDRFSAQQFSDYHSELNMSSLELGDSALYFCASSHAGTVTLGAGETQYFGPGTRLLVL.

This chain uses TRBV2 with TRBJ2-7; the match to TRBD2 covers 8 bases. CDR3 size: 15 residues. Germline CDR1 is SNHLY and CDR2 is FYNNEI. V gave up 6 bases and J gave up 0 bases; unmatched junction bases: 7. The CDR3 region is CASSSLAASSYEQYF. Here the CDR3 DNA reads TGTGCCAGCAGCTCACTAGCGGCATCCTCCTACGAGCAGTACTTC.